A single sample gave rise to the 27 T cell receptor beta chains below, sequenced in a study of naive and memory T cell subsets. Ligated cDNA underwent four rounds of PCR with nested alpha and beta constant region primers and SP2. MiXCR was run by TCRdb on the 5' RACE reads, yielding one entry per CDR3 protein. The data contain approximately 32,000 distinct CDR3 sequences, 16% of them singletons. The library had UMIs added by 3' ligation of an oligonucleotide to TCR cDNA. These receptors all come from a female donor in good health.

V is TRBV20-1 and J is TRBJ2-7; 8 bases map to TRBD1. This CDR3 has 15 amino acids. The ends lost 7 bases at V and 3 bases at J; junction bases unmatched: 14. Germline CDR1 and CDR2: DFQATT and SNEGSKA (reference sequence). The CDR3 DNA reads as TGCAGTGTTCCTCCTAGGGGACAGGCCCACTACGAGCAGTACTTC. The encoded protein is CSVPPRGQAHYEQYF.

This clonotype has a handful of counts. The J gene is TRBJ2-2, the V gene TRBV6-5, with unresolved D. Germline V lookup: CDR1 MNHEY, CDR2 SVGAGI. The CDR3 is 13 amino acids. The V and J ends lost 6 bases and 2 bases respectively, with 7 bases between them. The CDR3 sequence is CASRKPNTGELFF. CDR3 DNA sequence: TGTGCCAGCAGGAAACCTAACACCGGGGAGCTGTTTTTT.

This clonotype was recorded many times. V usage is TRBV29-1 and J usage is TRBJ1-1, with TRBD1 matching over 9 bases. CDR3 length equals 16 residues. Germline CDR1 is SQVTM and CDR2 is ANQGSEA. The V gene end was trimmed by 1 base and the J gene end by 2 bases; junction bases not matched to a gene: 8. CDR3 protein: CSVEVYGGQGNTEAFF. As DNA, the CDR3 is TGCAGCGTTGAAGTTTATGGGGGACAGGGAAACACTGAAGCTTTCTTT.

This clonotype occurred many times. CDR3 amino acids: CASSEAGADTEAFF. CDR3 sequence (DNA): TGCGCCAGCAGTGAGGCAGGGGCTGACACTGAAGCTTTCTTT. The rearrangement joins TRBV10-1 to TRBJ1-1, with D perhaps matching TRBD1 (6 bases). The V gene's germline CDR1 is WNHNN and CDR2 SYGVQD (reference sequence). Between the trimmed V and J ends, which lost 2 bases and 3 bases, there was a span of 10 bases. The CDR3 has 14 residues.

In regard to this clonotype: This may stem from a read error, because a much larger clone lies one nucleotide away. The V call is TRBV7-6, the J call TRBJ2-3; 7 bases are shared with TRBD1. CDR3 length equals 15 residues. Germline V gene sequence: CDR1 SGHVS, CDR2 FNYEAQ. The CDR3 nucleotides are TGTGCCAGCAGCTTAGGACAGGGCATAGTAGATGCGCAGTATTTT. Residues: CASSLGQGIVDAQYF.

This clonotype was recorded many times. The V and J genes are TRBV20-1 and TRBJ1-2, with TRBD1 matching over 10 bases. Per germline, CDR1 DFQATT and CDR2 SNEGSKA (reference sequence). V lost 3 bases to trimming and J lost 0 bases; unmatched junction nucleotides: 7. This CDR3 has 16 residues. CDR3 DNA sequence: TGCAGTGCTAGGCGGGACAGGGGCTTAGCTAACTATGGCTACACCTTC. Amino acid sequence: CSARRDRGLANYGYTF.

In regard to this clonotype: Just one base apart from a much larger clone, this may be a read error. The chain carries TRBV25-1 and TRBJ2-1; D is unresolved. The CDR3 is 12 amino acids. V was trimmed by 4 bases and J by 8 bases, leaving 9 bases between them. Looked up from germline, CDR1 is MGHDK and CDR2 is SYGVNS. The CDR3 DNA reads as TGTGCCAGCAGTGGGCTTGGGGATGAGCAGTTCTTC. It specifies CASSGLGDEQFF.

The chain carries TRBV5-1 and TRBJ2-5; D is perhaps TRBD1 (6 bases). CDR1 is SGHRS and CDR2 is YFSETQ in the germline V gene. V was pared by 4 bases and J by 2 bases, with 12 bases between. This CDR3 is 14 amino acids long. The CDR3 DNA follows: TGCGCCAGCAGCCGATTCGGACAGCAAGAGACCCAGTACTTC. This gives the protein CASSRFGQQETQYF.

CDR3 region: CSVKVGTSYEQYF. In DNA form, the CDR3 reads TGCAGCGTCAAAGTAGGGACTAGCTACGAGCAGTACTTC. The chain has TRBV29-1 and TRBJ2-7; TRBD2 matches 8 bases. Germline loops: CDR1 SQVTM, CDR2 ANQGSEA. The CDR3 runs to 13 residues. V shed 6 bases, J shed 3 bases, and the junction held 7 bases outside the gene matches.

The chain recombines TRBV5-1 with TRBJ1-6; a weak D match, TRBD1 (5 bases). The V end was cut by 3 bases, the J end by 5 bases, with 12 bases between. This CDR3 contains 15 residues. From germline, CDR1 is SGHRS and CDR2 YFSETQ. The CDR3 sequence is CASSSRGADNSPLHF. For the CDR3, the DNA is TGCGCCAGCAGCTCGAGGGGTGCCGATAATTCACCCCTCCACTTT.

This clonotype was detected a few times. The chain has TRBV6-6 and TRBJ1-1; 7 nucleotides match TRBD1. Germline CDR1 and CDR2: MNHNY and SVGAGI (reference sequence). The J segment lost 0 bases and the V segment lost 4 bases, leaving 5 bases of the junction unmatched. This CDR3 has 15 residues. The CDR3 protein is CASSSPDRLNTEAFF. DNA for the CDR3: TGTGCCAGCAGTTCCCCGGACAGGTTGAACACTGAAGCTTTCTTT.

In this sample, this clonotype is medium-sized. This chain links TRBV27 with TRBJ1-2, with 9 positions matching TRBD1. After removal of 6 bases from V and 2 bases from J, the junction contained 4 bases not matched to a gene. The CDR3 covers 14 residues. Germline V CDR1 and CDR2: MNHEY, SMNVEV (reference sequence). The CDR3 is CASRTQGANYGYTF. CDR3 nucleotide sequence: TGTGCCAGCAGAACACAGGGGGCGAACTATGGCTACACCTTC.

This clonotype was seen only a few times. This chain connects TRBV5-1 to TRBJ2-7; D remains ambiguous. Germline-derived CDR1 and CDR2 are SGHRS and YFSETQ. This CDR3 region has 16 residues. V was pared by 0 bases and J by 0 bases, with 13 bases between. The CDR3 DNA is TGCGCCAGCAGCTTGGGAGCGCCATACCGCTCCTACGAGCAGTACTTC. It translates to CASSLGAPYRSYEQYF. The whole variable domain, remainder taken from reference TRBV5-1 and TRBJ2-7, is KAGVTQTPRYLIKTRGQQVTLSCSPISGHRSVSWYQQTPGQGLQFLFEYFSETQRNKGNFPGRFSGRQFSNSRSEMNVSTLELGDSALYLCASSLGAPYRSYEQYFGPGTRLTVT.

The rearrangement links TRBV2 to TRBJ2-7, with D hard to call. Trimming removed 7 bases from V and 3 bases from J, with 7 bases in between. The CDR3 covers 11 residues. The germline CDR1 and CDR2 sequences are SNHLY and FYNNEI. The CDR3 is CASIMDYEQYF. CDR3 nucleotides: TGTGCCAGCATAATGGACTACGAGCAGTACTTC.

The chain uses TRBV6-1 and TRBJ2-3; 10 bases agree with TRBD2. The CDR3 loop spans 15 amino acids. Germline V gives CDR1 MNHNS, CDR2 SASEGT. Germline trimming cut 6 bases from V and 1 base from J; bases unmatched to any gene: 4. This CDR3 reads CASRSGGAGTDTQYF. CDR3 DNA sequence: TGTGCCAGCAGAAGCGGGGGGGCCGGCACAGATACGCAGTATTTT.

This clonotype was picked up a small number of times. The CDR3 loop is CSVVSGLHNEQFF. The CDR3 DNA sequence: TGCAGCGTTGTCAGCGGGTTACACAATGAGCAGTTCTTC. The chain couples TRBV29-1 to TRBJ2-1; maybe TRBD2 (6 bases). CDR1 and CDR2 (germline): SQVTM, ANQGSEA. CDR3 size: 13 residues. The V end was cut by 4 bases, the J end by 5 bases, with 12 bases between.

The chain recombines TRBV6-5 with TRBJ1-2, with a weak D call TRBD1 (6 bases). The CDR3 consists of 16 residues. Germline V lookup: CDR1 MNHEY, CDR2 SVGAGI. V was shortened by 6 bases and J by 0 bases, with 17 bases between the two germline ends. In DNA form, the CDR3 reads TGTGCCAGCAGGGGGACACCTTCCGCGGCTAACTATGGCTACACCTTC. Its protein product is CASRGTPSAANYGYTF.

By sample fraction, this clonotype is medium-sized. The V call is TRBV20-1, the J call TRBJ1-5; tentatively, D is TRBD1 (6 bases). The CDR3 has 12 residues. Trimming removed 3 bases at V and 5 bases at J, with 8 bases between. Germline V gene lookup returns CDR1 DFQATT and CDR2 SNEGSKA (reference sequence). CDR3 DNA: TGCAGTGCTAGGCGGACAGATCAGCCCCAGCATTTT. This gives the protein CSARRTDQPQHF.

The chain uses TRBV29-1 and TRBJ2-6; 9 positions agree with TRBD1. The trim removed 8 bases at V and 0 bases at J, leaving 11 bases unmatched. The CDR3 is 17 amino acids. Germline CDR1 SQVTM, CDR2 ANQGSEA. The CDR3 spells CSPTTDRGISGANVLTF. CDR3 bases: TGCAGCCCAACTACGGACAGGGGAATCTCTGGGGCCAACGTCCTGACTTTC.

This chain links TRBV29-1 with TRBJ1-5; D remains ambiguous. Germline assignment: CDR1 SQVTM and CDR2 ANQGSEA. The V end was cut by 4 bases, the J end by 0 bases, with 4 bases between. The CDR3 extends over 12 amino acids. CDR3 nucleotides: TGCAGCGTTGGGTTTAGCAATCAGCCCCAGCATTTT. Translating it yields CSVGFSNQPQHF.

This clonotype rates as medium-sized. The CDR3 here is CSARDRVLMGSSSYEQYF. The CDR3 nucleotides read TGCAGTGCTAGAGATCGGGTCCTTATGGGCTCGAGCTCCTACGAGCAGTACTTC. V gene TRBV20-1 combines with J gene TRBJ2-7, with unresolved D. Germline V lookup: CDR1 DFQATT, CDR2 SNEGSKA (reference sequence). Trimming removed 0 bases at V and 0 bases at J, with 21 bases between. The CDR3 consists of 18 residues.

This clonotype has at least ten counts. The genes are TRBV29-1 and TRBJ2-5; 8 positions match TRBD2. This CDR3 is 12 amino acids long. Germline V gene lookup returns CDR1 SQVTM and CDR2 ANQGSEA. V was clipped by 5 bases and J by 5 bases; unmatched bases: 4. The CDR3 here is CSVPTSAETQYF. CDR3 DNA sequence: TGCAGCGTTCCGACTAGCGCGGAGACCCAGTACTTC.

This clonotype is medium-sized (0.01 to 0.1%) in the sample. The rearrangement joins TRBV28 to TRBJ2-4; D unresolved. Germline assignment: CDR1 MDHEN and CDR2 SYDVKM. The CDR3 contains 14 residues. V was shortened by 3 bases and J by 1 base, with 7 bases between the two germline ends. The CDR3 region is CASSLDGAKNIQYF. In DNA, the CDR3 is TGTGCCAGCAGTTTGGACGGTGCCAAAAACATTCAGTACTTC.

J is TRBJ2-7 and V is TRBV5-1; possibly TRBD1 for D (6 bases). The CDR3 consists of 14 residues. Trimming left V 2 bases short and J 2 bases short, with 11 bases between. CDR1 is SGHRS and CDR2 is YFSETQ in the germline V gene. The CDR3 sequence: CASSFTGSAYEQYF. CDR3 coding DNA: TGCGCCAGCAGCTTCACAGGGTCAGCCTACGAGCAGTACTTC.

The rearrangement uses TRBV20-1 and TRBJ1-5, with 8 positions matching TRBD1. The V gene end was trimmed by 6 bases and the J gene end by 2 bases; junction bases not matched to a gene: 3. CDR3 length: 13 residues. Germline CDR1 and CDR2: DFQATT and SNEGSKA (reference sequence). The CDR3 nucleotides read TGCAGTGCCTCGACAGGGGGCAATCAGCCCCAGCATTTT. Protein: CSASTGGNQPQHF.

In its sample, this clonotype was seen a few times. Here the CDR3 DNA reads TGTGCCAGCAGTCCCGGACAGGGGGGGAAAGCTTTCTTT. Translation gives CASSPGQGGKAFF. This chain joins TRBV6-5 and TRBJ1-1; TRBD1 aligns across 10 bases. J gave up 9 bases and V 5 bases, and 6 bases lay outside the gene matches. The CDR3 extends over 13 amino acids. Germline V gene lookup returns CDR1 MNHEY and CDR2 SVGAGI.

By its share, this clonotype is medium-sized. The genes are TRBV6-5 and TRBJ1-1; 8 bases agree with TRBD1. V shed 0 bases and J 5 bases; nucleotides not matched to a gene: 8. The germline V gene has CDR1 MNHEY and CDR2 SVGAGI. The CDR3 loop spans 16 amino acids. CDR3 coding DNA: TGTGCCAGCAGTTACTCGCCGAGGACAGGGAGGACTGAAGCTTTCTTT. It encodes CASSYSPRTGRTEAFF.